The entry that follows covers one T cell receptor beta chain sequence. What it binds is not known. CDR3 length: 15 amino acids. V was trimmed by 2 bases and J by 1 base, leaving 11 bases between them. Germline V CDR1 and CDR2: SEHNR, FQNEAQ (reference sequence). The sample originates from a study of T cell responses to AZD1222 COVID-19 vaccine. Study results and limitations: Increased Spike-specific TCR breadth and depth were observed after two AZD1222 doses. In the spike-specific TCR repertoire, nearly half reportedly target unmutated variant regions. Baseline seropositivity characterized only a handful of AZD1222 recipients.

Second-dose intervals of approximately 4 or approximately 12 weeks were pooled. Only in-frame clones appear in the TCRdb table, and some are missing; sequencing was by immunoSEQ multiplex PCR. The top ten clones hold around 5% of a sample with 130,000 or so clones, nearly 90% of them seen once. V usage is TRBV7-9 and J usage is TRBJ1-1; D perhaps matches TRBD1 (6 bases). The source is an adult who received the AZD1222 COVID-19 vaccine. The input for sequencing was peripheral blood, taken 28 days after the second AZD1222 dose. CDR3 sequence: CASSLTLGGNTEAFF. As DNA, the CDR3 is TGTGCCAGCAGCTTAACTCTAGGGGGGAACACTGAAGCTTTCTTT.